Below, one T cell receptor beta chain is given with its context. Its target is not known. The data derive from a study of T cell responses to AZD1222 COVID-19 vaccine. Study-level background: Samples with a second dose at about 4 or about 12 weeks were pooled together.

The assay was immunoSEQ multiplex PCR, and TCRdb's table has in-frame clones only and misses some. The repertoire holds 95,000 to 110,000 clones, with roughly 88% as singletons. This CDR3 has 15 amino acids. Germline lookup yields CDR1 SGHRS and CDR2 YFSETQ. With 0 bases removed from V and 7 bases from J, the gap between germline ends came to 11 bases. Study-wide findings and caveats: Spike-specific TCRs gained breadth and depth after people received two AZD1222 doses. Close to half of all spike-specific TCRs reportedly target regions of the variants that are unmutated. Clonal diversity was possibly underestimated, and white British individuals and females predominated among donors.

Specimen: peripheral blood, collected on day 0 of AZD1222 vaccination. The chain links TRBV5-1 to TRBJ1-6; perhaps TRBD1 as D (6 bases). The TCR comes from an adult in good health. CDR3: CASSLAGAGNSPLHF. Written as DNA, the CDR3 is TGCGCCAGCAGCTTGGCAGGGGCGGGGAATTCACCCCTCCACTTT.